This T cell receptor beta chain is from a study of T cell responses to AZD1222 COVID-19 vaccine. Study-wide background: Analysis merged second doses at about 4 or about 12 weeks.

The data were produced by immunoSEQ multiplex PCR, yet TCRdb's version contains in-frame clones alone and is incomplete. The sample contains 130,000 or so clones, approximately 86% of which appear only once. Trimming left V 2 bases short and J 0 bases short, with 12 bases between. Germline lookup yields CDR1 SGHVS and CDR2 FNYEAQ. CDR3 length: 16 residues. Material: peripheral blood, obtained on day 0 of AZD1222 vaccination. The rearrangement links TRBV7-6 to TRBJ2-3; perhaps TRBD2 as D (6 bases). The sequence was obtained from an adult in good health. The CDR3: CASSLPRGTSTDTQYF. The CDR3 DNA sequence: TGTGCCAGCAGCTTACCCCGTGGGACTAGCACAGATACGCAGTATTTT.